Reported below is one T cell receptor (beta chain). The CDR3 is made up of 16 amino acids. The germline CDR1 and CDR2 sequences are SGDLS and YYNGEE. Trimming at V came to 1 base and at J to 2 bases, leaving 9 bases not matched to a gene. Study processing details: Cell counts per sample came from amplifying reference gene primers. The method was immunoSEQ multiplex PCR; TCRdb's version includes in-frame clones alone and lacks a portion of them. V and J calls and clone size come straight from that table; D and trimming were deduced from the DNA. The sample gives 130,000 or so clones, more than 75% of which show up once; roughly 2.2% is in the top ten. The data originate from a study of blood T cell repertoires in COVID-19.

This TCR came from a woman in her 50s with acute or convalescent COVID-19. The rearrangement links TRBV9 to TRBJ2-7; the match to TRBD1 covers 7 bases. The specimen was peripheral blood. In nucleotides, the CDR3 is TGTGCCAGCAGCGTAACTTTTGGGACAGTGCCCTACGAGCAGTACTTC. Protein sequence: CASSVTFGTVPYEQYF.